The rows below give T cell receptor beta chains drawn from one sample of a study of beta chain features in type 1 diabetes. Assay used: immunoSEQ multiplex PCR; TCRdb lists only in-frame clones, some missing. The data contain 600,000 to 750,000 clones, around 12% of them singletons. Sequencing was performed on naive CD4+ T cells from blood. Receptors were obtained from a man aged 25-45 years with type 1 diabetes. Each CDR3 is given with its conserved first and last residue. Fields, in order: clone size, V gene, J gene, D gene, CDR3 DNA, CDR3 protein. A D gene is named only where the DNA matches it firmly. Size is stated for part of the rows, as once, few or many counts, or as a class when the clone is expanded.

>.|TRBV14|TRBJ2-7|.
TGTGCCAGCAGTCCTACGTTCCCTAACCCTAACGGCGAGCAGTACTTC
CASSPTFPNPNGEQYF
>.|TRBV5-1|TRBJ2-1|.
TGCGCCAGCAGCTTGATGGGGGCACAGACCTACAATGAGCAGTTCTTC
CASSLMGAQTYNEQFF
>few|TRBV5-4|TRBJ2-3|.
TGTGCCAGCAGTTACGGACAGACAGATACGCAGTATTTT
CASSYGQTDTQYF
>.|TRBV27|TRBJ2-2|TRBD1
TGTGCCAGCAGCCTTGGACAGGGGCTTGTCACCGGGGAGCTGTTTTTT
CASSLGQGLVTGELFF
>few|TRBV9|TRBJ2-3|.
TGTGCCAGCAGCGCCGAGACAGGCAATACGCAGTATTTT
CASSAETGNTQYF
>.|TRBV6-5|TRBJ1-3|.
TGTGCCAGCAGTTACTCGACAGGACTTGGAAACACCATATATTTT
CASSYSTGLGNTIYF
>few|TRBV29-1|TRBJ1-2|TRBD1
TGCAGCGCCCGCCAGGGGGAACGTGGCTACACCTTC
CSARQGERGYTF
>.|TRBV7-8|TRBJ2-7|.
TGTGCCAGCTCATCGACAGTCTCCTACGAGCAGTACTTC
CASSSTVSYEQYF
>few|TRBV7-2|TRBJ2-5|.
TGTGCCAGCAGCTTAGGTGCAGTCAACCAAGAGACCCAGTACTTC
CASSLGAVNQETQYF
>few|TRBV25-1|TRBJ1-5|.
TGTGCCAGCAGTGAATTAGGCAGCCCTTCGCAGCCCCAGCATTTT
CASSELGSPSQPQHF
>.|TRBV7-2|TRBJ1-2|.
TGTGCCAGCAGCTTAGAGACAGGAGACTATGGCTACACCTTC
CASSLETGDYGYTF
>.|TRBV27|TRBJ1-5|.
TGTGCCAGCAGCCGAATCGATTCGGGACACCTTGGCAATCAGCCCCAGCATTTT
CASSRIDSGHLGNQPQHF
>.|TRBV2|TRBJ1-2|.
TGTGCCAGCACCTTGGACGGAGGACTTCGCTATGGCTACACCTTC
CASTLDGGLRYGYTF
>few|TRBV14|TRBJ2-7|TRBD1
TGTGCCAGCAGCCTCCACCGGGGACAGGGGGCCTACGAGCAGTACTTC
CASSLHRGQGAYEQYF
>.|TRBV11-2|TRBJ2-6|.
TGTGCCAGCAGCTCAAGCCCGGGACGGGTATTCTCTGGGGCCAACGTCCTGACTTTC
CASSSSPGRVFSGANVLTF
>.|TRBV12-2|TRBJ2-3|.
TGTGCAAGCCTTTCGACAGATACGCAGTATTTT
CASLSTDTQYF
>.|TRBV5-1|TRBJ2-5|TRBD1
TGCGCCAGCAGCACCGGACAGGGGGGAGAGACCCAGTACTTC
CASSTGQGGETQYF
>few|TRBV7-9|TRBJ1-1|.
TGTGCCAGCAGCTTAGATTTCCCGTGGGGCGGATCTCTGAACACTGAAGCTTTCTTT
CASSLDFPWGGSLNTEAFF
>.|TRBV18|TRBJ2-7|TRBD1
TGTGCCAGCTCCGCGGTCGGGACAGGGTACTACGAGCAGTACTTC
CASSAVGTGYYEQYF
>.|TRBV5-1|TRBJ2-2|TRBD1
TGCGCCAGCAGCCTCCGGGACAGGGGGACCGGGGAGCTGTTTTTT
CASSLRDRGTGELFF
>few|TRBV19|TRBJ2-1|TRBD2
TGTGCCAGTAGGGGGACTAGCGTGGGGAGCTCCTACAATGAGCAGTTCTTC
CASRGTSVGSSYNEQFF
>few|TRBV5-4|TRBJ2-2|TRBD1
TGTGCCAGCAGCTTGGATCAGGGGGCGCAGACCGGGGAGCTGTTTTTT
CASSLDQGAQTGELFF
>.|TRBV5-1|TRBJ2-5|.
TGCGCCACCAGTTCGGCGGGATCGTACCAAGAGACCCAGTACTTC
CATSSAGSYQETQYF
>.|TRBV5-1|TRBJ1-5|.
TGCGCCAGCAGCTTGGACCCCAATAGAGAGCCCCAGCATTTT
CASSLDPNREPQHF
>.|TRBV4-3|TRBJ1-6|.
TGCGCCAGCAGCCAAGATCTTCCGCAAGCGACGAGCGGCAATTCACCCCTCCACTTT
CASSQDLPQATSGNSPLHF
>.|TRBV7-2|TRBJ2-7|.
TGTGCCAGCAGCGGGCAGGGGGGCTACGAGCAGTACTTC
CASSGQGGYEQYF
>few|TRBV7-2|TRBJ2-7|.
TGTGCCAGCAGCTTATCAGGGATTGAAGTTCAGCCCGAGCAGTACTTC
CASSLSGIEVQPEQYF
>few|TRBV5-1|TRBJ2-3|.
TGCGCCAGCAGCTCAGGACAGACTTCCACAGATACGCAGTATTTT
CASSSGQTSTDTQYF
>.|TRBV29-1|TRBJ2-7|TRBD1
TGCAGCGTAGGGACAGACCCCTACGAGCAGTACTTC
CSVGTDPYEQYF
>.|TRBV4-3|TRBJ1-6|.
TGCGCCAGCAGCCAACTAGCAAATTCACCCCTCCACTTT
CASSQLANSPLHF
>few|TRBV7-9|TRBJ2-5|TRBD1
TGTGCCAGCAGCCTCGACAGGGCCCAAGAGACCCAGTACTTC
CASSLDRAQETQYF
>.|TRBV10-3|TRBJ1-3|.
TGTGCCATGCAACAGGCGAACGGAAACACCATATATTTT
CAMQQANGNTIYF
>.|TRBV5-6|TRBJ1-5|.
TGTGCCAGCAGCTACGGGACATTGGTCTCTCAGCCCCAGCATTTT
CASSYGTLVSQPQHF
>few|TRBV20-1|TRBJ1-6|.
TGCAGTGCTAGGGGGTATTCACCCCTCCACTTT
CSARGYSPLHF
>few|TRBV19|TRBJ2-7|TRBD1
TGTGCCAGCGGACAGGACGGCTCCTACGAGCAGTACTTC
CASGQDGSYEQYF
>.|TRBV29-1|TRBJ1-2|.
TGCAGCGTGGGCATCGGGACAAGTAGCGGCTACACCTTC
CSVGIGTSSGYTF
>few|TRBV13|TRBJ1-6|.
TGTGCCAGCAGCTTAGAAGGGGAAACCTATAATTCACCCCTCCACTTT
CASSLEGETYNSPLHF
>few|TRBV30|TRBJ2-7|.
TGTGCCTGGAGTTCACAGGGCTACGAGCAGTACTTC
CAWSSQGYEQYF
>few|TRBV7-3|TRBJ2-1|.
TGTGCCAGCAGCTACGACGGGACCCCAGATGAGCAGTTCTTC
CASSYDGTPDEQFF
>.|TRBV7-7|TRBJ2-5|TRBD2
TGTGCTAGCAGCTTAGAAGCGGGGGCCCAAGAGACCCAGTACTTC
CASSLEAGAQETQYF
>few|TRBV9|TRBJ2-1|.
TGTGCCAGCAGTGCGACTTATAGCTCCTACAATGAGCAGTTCTTC
CASSATYSSYNEQFF
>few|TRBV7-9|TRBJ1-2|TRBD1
TGTGCCAGCAGCCCCCCAGGGGGCCTCCGCGGCTACACCTTC
CASSPPGGLRGYTF
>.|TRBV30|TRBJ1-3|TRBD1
TGTGCCTGGAGTGCGACTGGGACAGGGGGCGAAAACACCATATATTTT
CAWSATGTGGENTIYF
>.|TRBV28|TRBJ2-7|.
TGTGCCAGCAGCCTCAGGGATGAGCAGTACTTC
CASSLRDEQYF
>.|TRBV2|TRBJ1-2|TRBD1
TGTGCCAGCTCTACAGGGGATAACTATGGCTACACCTTC
CASSTGDNYGYTF
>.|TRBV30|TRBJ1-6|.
TGTGCCTGGACAGGGGTAGCTAATTCACCCCTCCACTTT
CAWTGVANSPLHF
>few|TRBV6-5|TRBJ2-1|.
TGTGCCAGCAGTGCCCAGGGGAATGAGCAGTTCTTC
CASSAQGNEQFF
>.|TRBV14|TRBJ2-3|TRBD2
TGTGCCAGCTCCGACCTCTTAGCGGGGACAGATACGCAGTATTTT
CASSDLLAGTDTQYF
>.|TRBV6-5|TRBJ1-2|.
TGTGCCAGCAGCCGAAGCCGTCAGGGAAACTATGGCTACACCTTC
CASSRSRQGNYGYTF
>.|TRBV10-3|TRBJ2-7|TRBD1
TGTGCCATCAGTGAGTCATCGACAGGGACCTACGAGCAGTACTTC
CAISESSTGTYEQYF
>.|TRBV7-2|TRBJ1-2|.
TGTGCCAGCAGCTTTAGTCGCGGGGATGGCTACACCTTC
CASSFSRGDGYTF
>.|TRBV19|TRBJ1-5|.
TGTGCCAGTAGTATCGGGGCGCAGATTAATCAGCCCCAGCATTTT
CASSIGAQINQPQHF
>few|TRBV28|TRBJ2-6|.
TGTGCCAGCAGTCCGGGGGCGGCCGGGGCCAACGTCCTGACTTTC
CASSPGAAGANVLTF